The entry below describes one T cell receptor (beta chain). Its antigen is not known. The germline V gene has CDR1 LGHDT and CDR2 YNNKEL (reference sequence). The CDR3 consists of 16 residues. The trim removed 0 bases at V and 6 bases at J, leaving 8 bases unmatched. The data were obtained in a study of response to subunit inactivated influenza vaccine. Study results and limitations: Researchers suggested that each seasonal influenza vaccination recruits few new T cells.

TCRdb reanalysed the RT-PCR reads using MiXCR and keeps one entry per CDR3 protein. This table holds about 830,000 distinct CDR3 sequences, 15% to 20% found once. The chain joins TRBV3-1 to TRBJ2-3, with 8 bases fitting TRBD1. Sequences were derived from PBMCs from blood, sampled 5 to 6 days after vaccination. The sequence derives from a man aged 50-60 years who received an inactivated influenza vaccine. The CDR3 here is CASSQENRGWSDTQYF. For the CDR3, the DNA is TGTGCCAGCAGCCAAGAAAACAGGGGGTGGTCGGATACGCAGTATTTT.